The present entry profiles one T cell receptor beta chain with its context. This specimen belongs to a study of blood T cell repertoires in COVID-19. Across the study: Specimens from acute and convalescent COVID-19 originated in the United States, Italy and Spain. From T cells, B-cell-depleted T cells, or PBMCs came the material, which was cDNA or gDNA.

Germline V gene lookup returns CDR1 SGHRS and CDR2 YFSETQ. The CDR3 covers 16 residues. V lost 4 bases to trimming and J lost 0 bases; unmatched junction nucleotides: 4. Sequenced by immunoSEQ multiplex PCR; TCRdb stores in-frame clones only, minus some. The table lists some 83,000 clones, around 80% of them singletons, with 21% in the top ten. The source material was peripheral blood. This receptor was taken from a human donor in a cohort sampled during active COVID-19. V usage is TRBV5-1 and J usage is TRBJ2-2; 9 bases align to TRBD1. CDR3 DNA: TGCGCCAGCAGCACCCGGGACAGGGCGAACACCGGGGAGCTGTTTTTT. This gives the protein CASSTRDRANTGELFF.